Presented here are 19 T cell receptor beta chains from one specimen sequenced in a study of blood T cell repertoires in COVID-19. Sequencing was performed with immunoSEQ multiplex PCR; in TCRdb, only in-frame clones are kept and a portion is missing. This sample has under 150,000 clones, with about 91% found just once. Sequences were obtained from peripheral blood. The receptors were sampled from a human donor in a cohort sampled during active COVID-19.

J is TRBJ2-5 and V is TRBV7-9, with 10 positions matching TRBD2. This CDR3 has 15 amino acids. Per germline, CDR1 SEHNR and CDR2 FQNEAQ (reference sequence). V lost 5 bases to trimming and J lost 3 bases; unmatched junction nucleotides: 6. The DNA for the CDR3 is TGTGCCAGCAGCGCCCTAGGACTAGCGGAAGAGACCCAGTACTTC. This codes for CASSALGLAEETQYF.

J is TRBJ2-2 and V is TRBV30, with 8 positions matching TRBD1. This CDR3 is 20 amino acids long. CDR1 and CDR2 from the germline V gene are GTSNPN and SVGIG (reference sequence). V gave up 0 bases and J gave up 0 bases; unmatched junction bases: 15. This chain's CDR3 is CAWSVKTSGGNNANTGELFF. The CDR3 region has the DNA TGTGCCTGGAGTGTAAAAACGTCAGGGGGCAACAATGCGAACACCGGGGAGCTGTTTTTT.

The chain joins TRBV2 to TRBJ2-2, with D perhaps matching TRBD1 (6 bases). This CDR3 spans 15 amino acids. Germline V lookup: CDR1 SNHLY, CDR2 FYNNEI. V lost 5 bases and J 0 bases, leaving 10 bases between the germline ends. CDR3 sequence (DNA): TGTGCCAGCAGTCAGGACAGACCGAACACCGGGGAGCTGTTTTTT. It translates to CASSQDRPNTGELFF.

DNA for the CDR3: TGTGCCAGCAGTTTATCGGGGATTCAGCCCCAGCATTTT. This sequence encodes CASSLSGIQPQHF. The chain employs TRBV12-3 or TRBV12-4 and TRBJ1-5, with D hard to call. The V and J ends lost 2 bases and 6 bases respectively, with 8 bases between them. The CDR3 consists of 13 residues.

The chain links TRBV13 to TRBJ2-7; perhaps TRBD1 as D (5 bases). Trimming removed 5 bases from V and 0 bases from J, with 11 bases in between. Germline CDR1 reads PRHDT; CDR2 reads FYEKMQ (reference sequence). The CDR3 totals 14 residues. For the CDR3, the DNA is TGTGCCAGCAGCACCCGACAGAGCTCCTACGAGCAGTACTTC. It codes for CASSTRQSSYEQYF.

The CDR3 bases are TGTGCCAGCAGCCAAAGGCGGGCATCTGGCTACACCTTC. Its translation: CASSQRRASGYTF. The V and J genes are TRBV6-5 and TRBJ1-2; D is ambiguous. V lost 6 bases and J 7 bases, leaving 15 bases between the germline ends. This CDR3 comprises 13 residues. Germline V gene lookup returns CDR1 MNHEY and CDR2 SVGAGI.

This clone was counted between two and nine times. The genes are TRBV19 and TRBJ1-2; 7 bases are a match to TRBD1. J was trimmed by 6 bases and V by 8 bases; bases with no gene match: 6. CDR3 length: 12 residues. Germline lookup yields CDR1 LNHDA and CDR2 SQIVND (reference sequence). The CDR3 DNA sequence: TGTGCCAGTTCAGGGACAGCCCATGGCTACACCTTC. This sequence encodes CASSGTAHGYTF. Drawing the rest from reference TRBV19 and TRBJ1-2, the complete variable domain is DGGITQSPKYLFRKEGQNVTLSCEQNLNHDAMYWYRQDPGQGLRLIYYSQIVNDFQKGDIAEGYSVSREKKESFPLTVTSAQKNPTAFYLCASSGTAHGYTFGSGTRLTVV.

The chain links TRBV2 to TRBJ1-4; D not resolved. The CDR3 contains 12 residues. V was clipped by 8 bases and J by 3 bases, with 7 bases between them. Germline V CDR1 and CDR2: SNHLY, FYNNEI. In DNA, the CDR3 is TGTGCCAGCGGAGGACCTAATGAAAAACTGTTTTTT. Translation: CASGGPNEKLFF.

The V and J genes are TRBV19 and TRBJ1-1; maybe TRBD1 (5 bases). CDR1 and CDR2 from the germline V gene are LNHDA and SQIVND (reference sequence). With 5 bases removed from V and 4 bases from J, the gap between germline ends came to 14 bases. CDR3 size: 14 residues. The CDR3 reads CASSVRVPSTEAFF. The CDR3 region has the DNA TGTGCCAGTAGTGTCAGGGTACCGAGCACTGAAGCTTTCTTT.

The V gene is TRBV5-6, the J gene TRBJ1-3; D remains ambiguous. The CDR3 spans 13 residues. The V end lost 6 bases, the J end lost 0 bases, and 7 bases lay between the germline ends. CDR1 and CDR2 (germline): SGHDT, YYEEEE. CDR3 amino acids: CASTPFSGNTIYF. CDR3 coding DNA: TGTGCCAGCACCCCTTTCTCTGGAAACACCATATATTTT.

This chain links TRBV12-5 with TRBJ1-2, with unresolved D. CDR1 and CDR2 (germline): LGHNT, FRNRAP. Between the trimmed V and J ends, which lost 4 bases and 6 bases, there was a span of 18 bases. This CDR3 comprises 15 residues. The CDR3 here is CASGSQPTVTNGYTF. The CDR3 coding sequence is TGTGCTAGTGGTTCCCAACCCACAGTTACAAATGGCTACACCTTC.

The V call is TRBV13, the J call TRBJ1-6; D is undetermined. Germline assignment: CDR1 PRHDT and CDR2 FYEKMQ (reference sequence). V lost 4 bases and J lost 9, with 7 bases in between. The CDR3 sequence is 12 residues long. CDR3 loop: CASSSLGSPLHF. CDR3 sequence (DNA): TGTGCCAGCAGCTCCCTAGGTTCACCCCTCCACTTT.

The chain carries TRBV27 and TRBJ2-3; D perhaps matches TRBD2 (6 bases). This CDR3 contains 14 residues. CDR1 and CDR2 (germline): MNHEY, SMNVEV (reference sequence). Trimming pared 11 bases from V and 5 bases from J, leaving 20 bases between. The CDR3 here is CAGREPGSGDTQYF. CDR3 DNA: TGTGCCGGTAGGGAGCCCGGGAGTGGAGATACGCAGTATTTT.

The chain combines TRBV6-1 with TRBJ1-5; tentatively, D is TRBD1 (5 bases). The length of the CDR3 is 17 residues. Germline V gene data show CDR1 as MNHNS and CDR2 as SASEGT. Trimming stripped 2 bases from V and 2 bases from J, with 16 bases between. The CDR3 sequence is CASSEKGSASGNQPQHF. The CDR3 DNA reads TGTGCCAGCAGTGAAAAGGGGTCGGCATCCGGCAATCAGCCCCAGCATTTT.

This rearrangement joins TRBV7-8 to TRBJ1-5; 8 nucleotides line up with TRBD1. Per germline, CDR1 SGHVS and CDR2 FQNEAQ. V was clipped by 6 bases and J by 0 bases; unmatched bases: 13. The length of the CDR3 is 18 residues. The CDR3 spells CASSREPGTGYSNQPQHF. The DNA of the CDR3 is TGTGCCAGCAGTCGAGAACCCGGGACAGGATATAGCAATCAGCCCCAGCATTTT.

The genes are TRBV9 and TRBJ2-7; TRBD1 agrees at 9 bases. The germline V gene encodes CDR1 SGDLS and CDR2 YYNGEE. The CDR3 covers 14 residues. Trimming cost V 3 bases and J 4 bases; bases outside gene matches: 5. CDR3 coding DNA: TGTGCCAGCAGCGCGGGCGGGACAGGGTACGAGCAGTACTTC. This sequence encodes CASSAGGTGYEQYF.

The J gene is TRBJ2-3, the V gene TRBV30; a possible D gene is TRBD1 (6 bases). The CDR3 spans 13 residues. Trimming took 5 bases from V and 3 from J, leaving 12 bases between them. Germline CDR1 is GTSNPN and CDR2 is SVGIG (reference sequence). CDR3 amino acids: CAWGRGNTDTQYF. DNA for the CDR3: TGTGCCTGGGGCAGGGGCAATACAGATACGCAGTATTTT.

Turning to this clone: The sample contains more than one DNA sequence encoding this CDR3. CDR3 DNA sequence: TGTGCCAGCAGCGTAGACCCAGCGGGGGGAGAGACCCAGTACTTC. Amino acids: CASSVDPAGGETQYF. The chain joins TRBV9 to TRBJ2-5; TRBD2 aligns across 9 bases. The length of the CDR3 is 15 residues. Germline V CDR1 and CDR2: SGDLS, YYNGEE. The V segment lost 0 bases and the J segment 4 bases; nucleotides outside the gene matches: 4.

The chain is built from TRBV5-4 and TRBJ2-3, with a tentative D call TRBD2 (5 bases). Trimming left V 7 bases short and J 0 bases short, with 9 bases between. Germline V gene data show CDR1 as SGHNT and CDR2 as YYREEE (reference sequence). There are 13 residues in the CDR3. CDR3 coding DNA: TGTGCCAGCGCCCGCGGGAGCACAGATACGCAGTATTTT. Translating gives CASARGSTDTQYF. Supplemented by reference TRBV5-4 and TRBJ2-3, the full variable domain reads ETGVTQSPTHLIKTRGQQVTLRCSSQSGHNTVSWYQQALGQGPQFIFQYYREEENGRGNFPPRFSGLQFPNYSSELNVNALELDDSALYLCASARGSTDTQYFGPGTRLTVL.